The 24 T cell receptor beta chains given below trace back to one sample, sequenced in a study of T-cell reconstitution after alpha-beta-depleted transplantation in children. The TCRbeta library was prepared with unique molecular identifiers. TCRdb used MiXCR to reprocess the PCR reads, holding one entry per CDR3 protein. The sample has about 27,000 distinct CDR3 sequences, about 18% seen once. The sequencing used PBMCs, mostly from graft donor cells, collected 60 days after TCRalphabeta/CD19-depleted stem cell transplant. These TCRs come from a male patient under 10 years old who had a stem cell transplant for acute lymphoblastic leukemia, so the T cells may come from the graft donor.

The sample holds many counts of this clonotype. This sequence joins TRBV5-1 and TRBJ2-1; D possibly matches TRBD1 or TRBD2 (5 bases each). The CDR3 sequence is 15 residues long. Between the trimmed V and J ends, which lost 9 bases and 8 bases, there was a span of 24 bases. Looked up from germline, CDR1 is SGHRS and CDR2 is YFSETQ. Written as DNA, the CDR3 is TGCGCCACGAACCTACGGGGCTTGGATGGTGATGAGCAGTTCTTC. Encoded protein: CATNLRGLDGDEQFF.

This clonotype came up a few times. The chain employs TRBV28 and TRBJ2-7, with TRBD1 identical over 8 bases. Germline trimming cut 5 bases from V and 3 bases from J; bases unmatched to any gene: 6. CDR3 length: 14 residues. CDR1 and CDR2 (germline): MDHEN, SYDVKM. The CDR3 region has the DNA TGTGCCAGCAGTACAGGGGGTTCTTACTACGAGCAGTACTTC. As protein: CASSTGGSYYEQYF. The full variable domain, with the rest looked up from reference TRBV28 and TRBJ2-7, is DVKVTQSSRYLVKRTGEKVFLECVQDMDHENMFWYRQDPGLGLRLIYFSYDVKMKEKGDIPEGYSVSREKKERFSLILESASTNQTSMYLCASSTGGSYYEQYFGPGTRLTVT.

This clonotype was picked up many times. Here the CDR3 reads CSASRRGGYEQYF. CDR3 nucleotide sequence: TGCAGTGCTAGTAGGAGGGGGGGCTACGAGCAGTACTTC. The chain has TRBV20-1 and TRBJ2-7, with D maybe TRBD2 (7 bases). V was cut by 3 bases and J by 3 bases, with 12 bases left in between. This CDR3 has 13 residues. Germline CDR1 DFQATT, CDR2 SNEGSKA (reference sequence).

Concerning this clonotype itself: This may stem from a read error, because a much larger clone lies one nucleotide away. The chain has TRBV5-1 and TRBJ2-3, with 7 bases lining up with TRBD1. The germline V gene has CDR1 SGHRS and CDR2 YFSETQ. There are 15 residues in the CDR3. The CDR3: CASSHPGQNTDTRYF. As DNA, the CDR3 is TGCGCCAGCAGCCACCCGGGACAGAACACAGATACGCGGTATTTT.

The table lists this clonotype with a few counts. V is TRBV7-9 and J is TRBJ1-5; D ambiguous. V dropped 1 base and J dropped 4 bases, with 11 bases sitting between them. The germline V gene has CDR1 SEHNR and CDR2 FQNEAQ (reference sequence). CDR3 length equals 15 residues. This CDR3 is CASSLVVGCNQPQHF. Here the CDR3 DNA reads TGTGCCAGCAGCTTAGTTGTCGGCTGTAATCAGCCCCAGCATTTT.

The V gene is TRBV10-3, the J gene TRBJ2-5; TRBD2 agrees at 7 bases. Germline-derived CDR1 and CDR2 are ENHRY and SYGVKD. The CDR3 spans 11 residues. V dropped 9 bases and J dropped 8; count of bases not matched to a gene: 6. The CDR3 loop is CAIGGELTQYF. DNA of the CDR3: TGTGCCATTGGGGGGGAGTTAACCCAGTACTTC.

This clonotype has a single count. The chain carries TRBV10-3 and TRBJ1-5; D is possibly TRBD1 (6 bases). V lost 6 bases, J lost 2 bases, and 11 bases lay in between. From germline, CDR1 is ENHRY and CDR2 SYGVKD. The CDR3 has 14 amino acids. CDR3: CAIRAGDGNQPQHF. The CDR3 region has the DNA TGTGCCATCAGAGCAGGGGACGGCAATCAGCCCCAGCATTTT.

This clonotype appeared a few times. This sequence joins TRBV6-2 or TRBV6-3 and TRBJ2-1; TRBD2 might be the D (6 bases). CDR1 MNHEY and CDR2 SVGEGT come from the germline V gene. Trimming cost V 6 bases and J 3 bases, with 15 bases left between them. The CDR3 loop spans 15 amino acids. CDR3 in DNA: TGTGCCAGCAGCTTGACTAGTTCGGGCTACAATGAGCAGTTCTTC. Translated: CASSLTSSGYNEQFF.

Written as DNA, the CDR3 is TGTGCCAGCAGCGTCTCCGACAGGGCGGTGGAGACCCAGTACTTC. Translated, it gives CASSVSDRAVETQYF. The rearrangement links TRBV9 to TRBJ2-5, with TRBD1 identical over 7 bases. The germline gives CDR1 SGDLS, CDR2 YYNGEE. This CDR3 has 15 residues. The ends lost 2 bases at V and 5 bases at J; junction bases unmatched: 9.

This clonotype has a count of ten or more. The gene calls are TRBV5-1 and TRBJ1-2; perhaps TRBD1 as D (6 bases). Germline CDR1 is SGHRS and CDR2 is YFSETQ. V lost 0 bases and J lost 3, with 6 bases in between. CDR3 length equals 13 residues. CDR3 bases: TGCGCCAGCAGCTTGGCAGGGGACTATGGCTACACCTTC. Its protein product is CASSLAGDYGYTF.

This chain links TRBV20-1 with TRBJ2-1; no clear D gene. V gave up 5 bases and J gave up 2 bases, with 4 bases separating them. In germline, CDR1 is DFQATT, CDR2 SNEGSKA (reference sequence). The CDR3 contains 11 residues. The CDR3 loop is CSADTYNEQFF. DNA of the CDR3: TGCAGTGCTGACACCTACAATGAGCAGTTCTTC.

In its sample, this clonotype is medium-sized. The chain employs TRBV4-2 and TRBJ2-1; D gene uncertain. V dropped 0 bases and J dropped 8 bases, with 14 bases sitting between them. The CDR3 covers 15 residues. CDR1 and CDR2 from the germline V gene are LGHNA and YNFKEQ. As DNA, the CDR3 is TGTGCCAGCAGCCAAGAGTTGCACTCGACGGATGAGCAGTTCTTC. As protein: CASSQELHSTDEQFF.

This clonotype was observed at least ten times. This chain joins TRBV4-2 and TRBJ1-2; D gene unclear. The length of the CDR3 is 17 residues. V dropped 4 bases and J dropped 1 base, with 19 bases sitting between them. The V gene's germline CDR1 is LGHNA and CDR2 YNFKEQ. This CDR3 reads CASSLEVFAGINYGYTF. In DNA, the CDR3 is TGTGCCAGCAGCCTCGAGGTATTCGCAGGAATTAACTATGGCTACACCTTC.

The chain uses TRBV20-1 and TRBJ1-1, with D possibly being TRBD1 (6 bases). CDR1 is DFQATT, CDR2 SNEGSKA, per germline (reference sequence). The V end lost 6 bases, the J end lost 1 base, and 15 bases lay between the germline ends. The CDR3 contains 14 residues. As DNA, the CDR3 is TGCAGTGCGTGGACCGACAGGTGGAACACTGAAGCTTTCTTT. It encodes CSAWTDRWNTEAFF.

This clonotype was recorded many times. V is TRBV20-1 and J is TRBJ2-3; D could derive from TRBD1 or TRBD2 (5 bases each). The ends were cut back, 3 bases at V and 2 bases at J, with 18 bases in the middle. In germline, CDR1 is DFQATT, CDR2 SNEGSKA (reference sequence). This CDR3 comprises 16 residues. The CDR3 region has the DNA TGCAGTGCTAGCCCGCTAACGGGGCTTGACACAGATACGCAGTATTTT. It specifies CSASPLTGLDTDTQYF.

The chain carries TRBV24-1 and TRBJ2-1; 8 bases agree with TRBD1. There are 16 residues in the CDR3. Trimming removed 5 bases from V and 6 bases from J; junction bases left unmatched: 11. CDR1 and CDR2 from the germline V gene are KGHDR and SFDVKD. The CDR3 sequence: CATSAGQGDLINEQFF. The CDR3 DNA follows: TGTGCCACCAGTGCAGGACAGGGAGACCTAATCAATGAGCAGTTCTTC.

This clonotype was picked up many times. The J gene is TRBJ2-5, the V gene TRBV19, with TRBD1 matching 7 bases. V trimming: 2 bases; J trimming: 3 bases; junction bases outside the gene matches: 3. The CDR3 extends over 14 amino acids. Germline V gene data show CDR1 as LNHDA and CDR2 as SQIVND (reference sequence). The CDR3 DNA is TGTGCCAGTAGTATAACCGGGACAGAAGAGACCCAGTACTTC. Its protein product is CASSITGTEETQYF.

V usage is TRBV10-3 and J usage is TRBJ2-1, with 10 bases identical to TRBD2. Germline assignment: CDR1 ENHRY and CDR2 SYGVKD. The CDR3 is 16 residues long. Unmatched junction bases numbered 11, after V lost 3 bases and J lost 9 bases. In nucleotides, the CDR3 is TGTGCCATCAGTGATCTAGCGGGAGATGTTCGGGGTGAGCAGTTCTTC. The encoded protein is CAISDLAGDVRGEQFF.

The table lists this clonotype with a few counts. This chain joins TRBV2 and TRBJ1-1; weak D call: TRBD1 (6 bases). Trimming pared 6 bases from V and 1 base from J, leaving 12 bases between. Germline V CDR1 and CDR2: SNHLY, FYNNEI. The CDR3 extends over 14 amino acids. As DNA, the CDR3 is TGTGCCAGCAGCGCGACAGGACCGAACACTGAAGCTTTCTTT. Protein product: CASSATGPNTEAFF.

This clonotype was counted a few times. This rearrangement joins TRBV4-2 to TRBJ1-4; tentative D call: TRBD1 (5 bases). Germline assignment: CDR1 LGHNA and CDR2 YNFKEQ. The CDR3 has 15 residues. Trimming removed 4 bases from V and 7 bases from J, with 16 bases in between. CDR3 sequence: CASSPLDGGAEKLFF. CDR3 sequence (DNA): TGTGCCAGCAGCCCCCTAGATGGCGGGGCTGAAAAACTGTTTTTT.

This clonotype was found many times. This chain joins TRBV7-6 and TRBJ2-7; 7 positions agree with TRBD1. The germline V gene has CDR1 SGHVS and CDR2 FNYEAQ. The CDR3 totals 15 residues. Trimming took 0 bases from V and 1 from J; bases not matched to a gene: 3. The CDR3 region is CASSLAPRGSYEQYF. The CDR3 bases are TGTGCCAGCAGCTTAGCGCCCAGGGGGTCCTACGAGCAGTACTTC.

This clonotype was observed many times. The gene calls are TRBV20-1 and TRBJ2-1, with 14 bases matching TRBD2. Germline V CDR1 and CDR2: DFQATT, SNEGSKA (reference sequence). V was clipped by 4 bases and J by 7 bases; unmatched bases: 6. This CDR3 comprises 15 residues. The CDR3 spells CSATRRLAGGNEQFF. Here the CDR3 DNA reads TGCAGTGCTACCCGACGACTAGCGGGAGGGAATGAGCAGTTCTTC.

This clonotype was seen many times. The rearrangement uses TRBV12-3 or TRBV12-4 and TRBJ1-5, with D uncertain. V lost 0 bases to trimming and J lost 5 bases, with 5 bases between them. The CDR3 spans 13 residues. Here the CDR3 DNA reads TGTGCCAGCAGTTTAGCTGGGGATCAGCCCCAGCATTTT. Translation: CASSLAGDQPQHF.

As to this clonotype: This could be a read error, since a much larger clone is one nucleotide away. V gene TRBV7-2 combines with J gene TRBJ2-7; D remains unclear. The germline V gene has CDR1 SGHTA and CDR2 FQGNSA. This CDR3 has 13 residues. V lost 7 bases and J 3 bases, leaving 13 bases between the germline ends. The CDR3 loop reads CASTFQSRYEQYF. The DNA for the CDR3 is TGTGCCAGCACCTTCCAGAGTCGCTACGAGCAGTACTTC.